The text below deals with one TCR beta chain. Its antigen is as yet unknown. The data were obtained in a study of T cell responses to AZD1222 COVID-19 vaccine. Second-dose recipients at about 4 or about 12 weeks were treated as one pooled group. TCRdb's copy holds only in-frame clones and misses some; the assay was immunoSEQ multiplex PCR. The sample records under 110,000 clones, over 75% being singletons. General study results and limits: In all cases, repertoires were sampled only after the peak T cell response.

Source: peripheral blood, taken 28 days after the second AZD1222 dose. This clonotype was obtained from an adult who received the AZD1222 COVID-19 vaccine.

CDR3 loop: CASSKEAGLDEQYF. The CDR3, as DNA: TGTGCCAGCAGCAAAGAGGCAGGTCTGGACGAGCAGTACTTC. This rearrangement joins TRBV21-1 to TRBJ2-7; the D call in the table, TRBD1, was not verified against the DNA. TRBV21-1 is marked as a pseudogene. CDR3 size: 14 residues.